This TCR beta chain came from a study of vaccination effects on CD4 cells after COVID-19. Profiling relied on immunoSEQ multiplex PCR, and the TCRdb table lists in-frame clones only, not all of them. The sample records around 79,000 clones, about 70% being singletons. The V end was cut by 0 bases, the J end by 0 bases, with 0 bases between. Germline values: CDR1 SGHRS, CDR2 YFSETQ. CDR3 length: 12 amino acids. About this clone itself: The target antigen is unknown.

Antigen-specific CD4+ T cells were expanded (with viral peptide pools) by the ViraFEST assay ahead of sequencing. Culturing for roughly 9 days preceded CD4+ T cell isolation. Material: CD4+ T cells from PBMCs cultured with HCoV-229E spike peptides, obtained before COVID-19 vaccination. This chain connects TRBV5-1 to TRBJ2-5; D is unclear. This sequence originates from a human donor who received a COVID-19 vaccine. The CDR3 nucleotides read TGCGCCAGCAGCTTGGACCAAGAGACCCAGTACTTC. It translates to CASSLDQETQYF.